This T cell receptor beta chain appears in the sequencing data of a study of monozygotic twins with inflammatory bowel disease. After re-calling the 5' RACE reads, TCRdb lists one entry per CDR3 protein, DNA absent. Seen in this sample are around 370,000 distinct CDR3 sequences; the ten most common clones hold 2% to 3%. CDR1 is SGHRS, CDR2 YFSETQ, per germline. CDR3 length equals 15 residues. The TCR was taken from a human donor with ulcerative colitis or Crohn's disease, or a healthy co-twin of an affected twin (not recorded which). The sequenced sample consisted of blood. The V call is TRBV5-1, the J call TRBJ2-3. CDR3 protein: CASSLWQTSTDTQYF.